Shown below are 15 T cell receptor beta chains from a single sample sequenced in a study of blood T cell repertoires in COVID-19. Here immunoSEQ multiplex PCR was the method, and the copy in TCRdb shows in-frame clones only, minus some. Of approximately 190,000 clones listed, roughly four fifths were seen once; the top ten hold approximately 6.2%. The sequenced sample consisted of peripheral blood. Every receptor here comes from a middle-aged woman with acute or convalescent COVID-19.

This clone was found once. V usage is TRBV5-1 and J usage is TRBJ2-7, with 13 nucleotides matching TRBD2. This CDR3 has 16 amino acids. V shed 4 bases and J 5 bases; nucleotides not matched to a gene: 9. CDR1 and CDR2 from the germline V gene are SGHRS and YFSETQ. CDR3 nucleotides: TGCGCCAGCAGCCGCACTAGCGGGGGGGCCACCCACGAGCAGTACTTC. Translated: CASSRTSGGATHEQYF.

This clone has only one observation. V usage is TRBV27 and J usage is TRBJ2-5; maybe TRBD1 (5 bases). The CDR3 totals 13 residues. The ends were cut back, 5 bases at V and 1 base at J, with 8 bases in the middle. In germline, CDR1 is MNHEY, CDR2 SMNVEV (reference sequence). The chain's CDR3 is CASSRRGQETQYF. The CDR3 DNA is TGTGCCAGCAGTAGAAGGGGCCAAGAGACCCAGTACTTC.

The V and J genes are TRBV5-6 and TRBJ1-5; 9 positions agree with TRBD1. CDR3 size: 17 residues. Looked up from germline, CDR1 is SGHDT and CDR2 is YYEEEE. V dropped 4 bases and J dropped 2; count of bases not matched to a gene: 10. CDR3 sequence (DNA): TGTGCCAGCAGCGCCTGGGACAGGGAAGGAGGCAATCAGCCCCAGCATTTT. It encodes CASSAWDREGGNQPQHF.

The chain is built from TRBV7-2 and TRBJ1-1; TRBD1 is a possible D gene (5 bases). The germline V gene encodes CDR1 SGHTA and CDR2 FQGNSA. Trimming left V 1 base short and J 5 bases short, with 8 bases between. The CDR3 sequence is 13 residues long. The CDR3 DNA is TGTGCCAGCAGCTTAGGACAGAGGACTGAAGCTTTCTTT. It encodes CASSLGQRTEAFF.

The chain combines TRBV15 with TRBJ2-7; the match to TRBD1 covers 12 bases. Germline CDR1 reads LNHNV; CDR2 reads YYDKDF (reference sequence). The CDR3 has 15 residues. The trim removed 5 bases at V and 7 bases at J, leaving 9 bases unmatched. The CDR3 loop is CATSSPGQGAREQYF. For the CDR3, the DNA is TGTGCCACCAGCTCGCCGGGACAGGGGGCGCGGGAGCAGTACTTC.

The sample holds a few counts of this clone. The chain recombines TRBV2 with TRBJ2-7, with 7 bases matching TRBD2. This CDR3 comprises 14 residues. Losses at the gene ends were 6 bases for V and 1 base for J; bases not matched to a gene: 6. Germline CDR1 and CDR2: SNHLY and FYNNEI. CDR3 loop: CASRGGDVSYEQYF. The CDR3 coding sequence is TGTGCCAGCAGGGGGGGGGATGTTTCCTACGAGCAGTACTTC.

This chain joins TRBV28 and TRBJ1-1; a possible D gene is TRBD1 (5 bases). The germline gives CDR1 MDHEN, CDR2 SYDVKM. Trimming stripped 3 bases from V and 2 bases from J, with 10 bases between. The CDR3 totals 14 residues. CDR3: CASSFADRNTEAFF. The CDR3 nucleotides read TGTGCCAGCAGTTTCGCCGACAGAAACACTGAAGCTTTCTTT.

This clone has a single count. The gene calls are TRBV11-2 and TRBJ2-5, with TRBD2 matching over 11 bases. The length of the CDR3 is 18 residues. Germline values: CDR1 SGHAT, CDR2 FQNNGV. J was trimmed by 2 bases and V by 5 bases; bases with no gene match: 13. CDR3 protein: CASSPGVAGGGAQETQYF. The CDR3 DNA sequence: TGTGCCAGCAGCCCCGGGGTAGCGGGAGGGGGGGCACAAGAGACCCAGTACTTC.

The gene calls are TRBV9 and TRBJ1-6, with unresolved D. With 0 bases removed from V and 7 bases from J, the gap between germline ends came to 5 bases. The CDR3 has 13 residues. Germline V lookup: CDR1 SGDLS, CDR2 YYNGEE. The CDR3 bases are TGTGCCAGCAGCGTAGATCCGAATTCACCCCTCCACTTT. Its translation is CASSVDPNSPLHF. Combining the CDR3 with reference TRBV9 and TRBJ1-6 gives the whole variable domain DSGVTQTPKHLITATGQRVTLRCSPRSGDLSVYWYQQSLDQGLQFLIQYYNGEERAKGNILERFSAQQFPDLHSELNLSSLELGDSALYFCASSVDPNSPLHFGNGTRLTVT.

The CDR3 nucleotides read TGTGCCAGCAGCCGCGGAGGGGGCGTGCAGACCCAGTACTTC. Encoded protein: CASSRGGGVQTQYF. The V call is TRBV7-9, the J call TRBJ2-5, with D possibly being TRBD1 (7 bases). Germline lookup yields CDR1 SEHNR and CDR2 FQNEAQ (reference sequence). This CDR3 contains 14 residues. Between the trimmed V and J ends, which lost 5 bases and 6 bases, there was a span of 16 bases. The entire variable domain, with the rest obtained from reference TRBV7-9 and TRBJ2-5, is as follows: DTGVSQNPRHKITKRGQNVTFRCDPISEHNRLYWYRQTLGQGPEFLTYFQNEAQLEKSRLLSDRFSAERPKGSFSTLEIQRTEQGDSAMYLCASSRGGGVQTQYFGPGTRLLVL.

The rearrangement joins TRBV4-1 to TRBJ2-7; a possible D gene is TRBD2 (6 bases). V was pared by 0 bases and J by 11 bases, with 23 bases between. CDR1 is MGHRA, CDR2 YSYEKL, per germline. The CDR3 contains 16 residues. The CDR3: CASSQDGFGGAPREYF. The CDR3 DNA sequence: TGCGCCAGCAGCCAAGATGGGTTCGGCGGGGCCCCGCGGGAGTACTTC.

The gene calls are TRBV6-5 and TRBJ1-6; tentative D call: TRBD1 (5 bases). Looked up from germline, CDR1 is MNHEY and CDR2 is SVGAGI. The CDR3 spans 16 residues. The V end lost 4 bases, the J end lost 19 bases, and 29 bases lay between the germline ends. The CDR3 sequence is CASSLQSGRQFRHLHF. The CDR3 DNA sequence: TGTGCCAGCAGTTTACAATCAGGGCGACAGTTTCGGCACCTTCACTTT.

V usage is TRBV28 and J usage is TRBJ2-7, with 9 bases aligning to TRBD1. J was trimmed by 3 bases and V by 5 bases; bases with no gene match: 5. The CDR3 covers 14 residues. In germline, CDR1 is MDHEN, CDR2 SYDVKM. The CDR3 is CASSTPTGGYEQYF. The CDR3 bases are TGTGCCAGCAGTACTCCGACAGGGGGCTACGAGCAGTACTTC.

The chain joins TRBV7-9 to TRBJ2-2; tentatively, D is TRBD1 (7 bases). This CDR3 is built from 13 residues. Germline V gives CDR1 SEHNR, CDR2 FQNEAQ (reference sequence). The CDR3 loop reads CAARGENAGELFF. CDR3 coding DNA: TGTGCGGCCAGGGGGGAAAACGCCGGGGAGCTGTTTTTT.

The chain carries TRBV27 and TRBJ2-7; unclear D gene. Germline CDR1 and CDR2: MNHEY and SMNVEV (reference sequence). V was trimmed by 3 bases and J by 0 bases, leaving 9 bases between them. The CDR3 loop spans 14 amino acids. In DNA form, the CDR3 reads TGTGCCAGCAGTTTCAGCGATAGCTCCTACGAGCAGTACTTC. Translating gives CASSFSDSSYEQYF.